The rows below give T cell receptor beta chains drawn from one sample of a study of blood T cell repertoires in COVID-19. The assay was immunoSEQ multiplex PCR, and TCRdb's table has in-frame clones only and misses some. The sample has 100,000 to 150,000 clones, over 85% seen once. The sequenced material came from peripheral blood. The receptors shown here come from a man aged 60 to 75 with COVID-19, enrolled during active disease. Each CDR3 is given with its conserved first and last residue. Each record gives: J gene, V gene, clone size, D gene, CDR3 DNA, CDR3 protein. D genes are given only for firm matches. Clone size appears in some rows only: once, few, many, or a class for an expanded clone.

TRBJ1-5 TRBV20-1 few TRBD1 TGCAGTGCTAGTTCAACAGGGGATAATCAGCCCCAGCATTTT CSASSTGDNQPQHF
TRBJ2-1 TRBV19 NA TRBD2 TGTGCCAGTAGTATCAGGACTAGCGAAACCTACAATGAGCAGTTCTTC CASSIRTSETYNEQFF
TRBJ2-1 TRBV11-3 NA NA TGTGCCAGCAGCTCGTATTCGTCGTCCTACAATGAGCAGTTCTTC CASSSYSSSYNEQFF
TRBJ2-7 TRBV11-3 few TRBD1 TGTGCCAGCAGCTTCATTGACAGGGTTACCTACGAGCAGTACTTC CASSFIDRVTYEQYF
TRBJ2-1 TRBV3-1/TRBV3-2 NA TRBD2 TGTGCCAGCAGCCTCCTGGGACTAGCGGGAGGAGTCGATGAGCAGTTCTTC CASSLLGLAGGVDEQFF
TRBJ2-1 TRBV27 NA NA TGTGCCAGCAGTTTACTCACAAGGGGGGGTGAGCAGTTCTTC CASSLLTRGGEQFF
TRBJ2-7 TRBV9 NA NA TGTGCCAGCAGCGTAGAAGGGACATTTTCCTACGAGCAGTACTTC CASSVEGTFSYEQYF
TRBJ1-5 TRBV5-1 NA NA TGCGCCAGCAGCTTGGATTTGTCGGGAGATCAGCCCCAGCATTTT CASSLDLSGDQPQHF
TRBJ2-5 TRBV24-1 NA TRBD1 TGTGCCACCAGTGACCCAGACAGGGGGCTTCGGGAGACCCAGTACTTC CATSDPDRGLRETQYF
TRBJ2-1 TRBV7-6 NA TRBD1 TGTGCCAGCAGCACCAAGCAGGGGGTCCAAGGTGAGCAGTTCTTC CASSTKQGVQGEQFF
TRBJ1-1 TRBV19 NA NA TGTGCCAGTAGTCTACAGGAGAACACTGAAGCTTTCTTT CASSLQENTEAFF
TRBJ1-1 TRBV7-3 NA NA TGTGCCAGCAGCCCCCATACGGGGGTCGTAATGAACACTGAAGCTTTCTTT CASSPHTGVVMNTEAFF
TRBJ1-1 TRBV5-8 few NA TGTGCCAGCAGCTTGGACAGGAACACTGAAGCTTTCTTT CASSLDRNTEAFF
TRBJ1-1 TRBV19 NA NA TGTGCCAGTAGTATAGGGCCCGAGAACACTGAAGCTTTCTTT CASSIGPENTEAFF
TRBJ2-5 TRBV18 NA TRBD1 TGTGCCAGCTCAAAGGACAGGGGACAAGAGACCCAGTACTTC CASSKDRGQETQYF
TRBJ1-5 TRBV6-5 NA NA TGTGCCAGCAGTCCCGGGACAAATAGCAATCAGCCCCAGCATTTT CASSPGTNSNQPQHF
TRBJ2-3 TRBV7-2 NA TRBD2 TGTGCCAGCAGCTTTTCGGGACTAGCGGCAGATACGCAGTATTTT CASSFSGLAADTQYF
TRBJ2-7 TRBV7-6 NA NA TGTGCCAGCAGCCCAGACAGGTCCCCCTGGTTCTACGAGCAGTACTTC CASSPDRSPWFYEQYF
TRBJ2-1 TRBV30 few TRBD2 TGTGCCCGCGACTCGGGGGGTAGGTACAATGAGCAGTTCTTC CARDSGGRYNEQFF
TRBJ2-7 TRBV4-3 NA NA TGCGCCAGCAGCCAAGGTGTAAGGGGTTCCTACGAGCAGTACTTC CASSQGVRGSYEQYF
TRBJ2-7 TRBV14 few TRBD1 TGTGCCAGCAGCCAGTCGACGGGGACAGCCTACGAGCAGTACTTC CASSQSTGTAYEQYF
TRBJ2-1 TRBV30 NA TRBD1 TGTGCCTGGAGTGATACAGGGGTGATGAATGAGCAGTTCTTC CAWSDTGVMNEQFF
TRBJ1-1 TRBV7-9 NA TRBD1 TGTGCCAGCAGCCCCAGGACAGGGGCGCATGAAGCTTTCTTT CASSPRTGAHEAFF
TRBJ2-6 TRBV5-4 NA NA TGTGCCAGCGGCCATTCGGGGGAGGGGGCCAACGTCCTGACTTTC CASGHSGEGANVLTF
TRBJ2-1 TRBV3-1/TRBV3-2 NA TRBD1 TGTGCCAGCAGCCCGCTCCGGGACAGGGACTTCAATGAGCAGTTCTTC CASSPLRDRDFNEQFF
TRBJ1-2 TRBV30 NA NA TGTGCCTGGAGAAAGGACAGCTACTATGGCTACACCTTC CAWRKDSYYGYTF
TRBJ2-7 TRBV5-4 NA TRBD1 TGTGCCAGCAGCCTGGGACAGGGTTTCTACGAGCAGTACTTC CASSLGQGFYEQYF
TRBJ1-4 TRBV12-5 NA NA TGTGCTAGTGGTTCCCCAGGACGGGGGGTGATTCGTGAAAAACTGTTTTTT CASGSPGRGVIREKLFF
TRBJ2-5 TRBV23-1 NA NA TGCGCCAGCAGTCAGGAGGGCCTGTACCAAGAGACCCAGTACTTC CASSQEGLYQETQYF
TRBJ1-4 TRBV18 NA TRBD1 TGTGCCAGCTCACGGACAGGCCTAAATGAAAAACTGTTTTTT CASSRTGLNEKLFF
TRBJ2-7 TRBV27 NA NA TGTGCCAGCAGTTTAGGACTGGACTACGAGCAGTACTTC CASSLGLDYEQYF
TRBJ2-1 TRBV6-5 once TRBD1 TGTGCCAGCAGTTCCCCACAGGGGGCTCGCTTCTTC CASSSPQGARFF
TRBJ1-5 TRBV2 NA NA TGTGCCAGCAGTCAGGTTCGACAGCCCCAGCATTTT CASSQVRQPQHF
TRBJ1-3 TRBV9 NA NA TGTGCCAGCAGCCCTCTTGGAAACACCATATATTTT CASSPLGNTIYF
TRBJ2-1 TRBV10-3 NA TRBD2 TGTGCCATCGGGACTAGCGGGGGAAGGGACAATGAGCAGTTCTTC CAIGTSGGRDNEQFF
TRBJ2-6 TRBV27 once TRBD1 TGTGCCAGCAGTTTATCGAGGGGGCGGGGGGCCAACGTCCTGACTTTC CASSLSRGRGANVLTF
TRBJ2-7 TRBV21-1 NA NA TGTGCCAGCAGAGGCGTACCGGGACACCTCTACGAGCAGTACTTC CASRGVPGHLYEQYF